A single sample is the source of the 25 T cell receptor beta chains below, sequenced in a study of T-cell reconstitution after alpha-beta-depleted transplantation in children. The TCRbeta library was prepared with unique molecular identifiers. TCRdb independently ran MiXCR on the PCR reads; one entry per CDR3 protein. Here the sample spans about 200,000 distinct CDR3 sequences, roughly 8.1% being singletons. Here the sequenced sample was PBMCs, mostly from graft donor cells, taken 360 days after TCRalphabeta/CD19-depleted stem cell transplant. These receptor sequences come from a male patient between 2 and 15 years old who had a stem cell transplant for acute myeloid leukemia, so the T cells may come from the graft donor.

The sample holds a few counts of this clonotype. J is TRBJ2-2 and V is TRBV5-1; tentatively, D is TRBD1 (6 bases). Trimming removed 5 bases from V and 4 bases from J, with 18 bases in between. This CDR3 comprises 16 residues. Germline V gives CDR1 SGHRS, CDR2 YFSETQ. CDR3 residues: CASSLYETRGTGELFF. The CDR3 DNA reads as TGCGCCAGCAGTCTCTACGAGACCAGGGGCACCGGGGAGCTGTTTTTT.

This clonotype has only a few counts. V usage is TRBV12-3 or TRBV12-4 and J usage is TRBJ2-5; a weak D match, TRBD2 (6 bases). This CDR3 region has 13 residues. V lost 6 bases to trimming and J lost 2 bases, with 10 bases between them. The CDR3 region is CASRQTRQETQYF. Written as DNA, the CDR3 is TGTGCCAGCAGGCAGACTAGGCAAGAGACCCAGTACTTC.

This clonotype was counted between two and nine times. This sequence joins TRBV12-3 or TRBV12-4 and TRBJ2-1, with D uncertain. The CDR3 has 14 residues. Deletions cut 6 bases from V and 2 bases from J, with 11 bases between. The CDR3 is CASRRAVAYNEQFF. The CDR3, as DNA: TGTGCCAGCAGACGGGCCGTAGCCTACAATGAGCAGTTCTTC.

This clonotype was recorded many times. The chain has TRBV5-1 and TRBJ2-1; 7 nucleotides line up with TRBD2. The length of the CDR3 is 15 residues. The germline CDR1 and CDR2 sequences are SGHRS and YFSETQ. J gave up 2 bases and V 6 bases, and 8 bases lay outside the gene matches. The CDR3 loop reads CASNGAGATYNEQFF. In DNA, the CDR3 is TGCGCCAGCAACGGGGCGGGAGCTACCTACAATGAGCAGTTCTTC.

This clonotype was picked up many times. The rearrangement uses TRBV25-1 and TRBJ2-1; possible D gene TRBD1, 5 bases. The V gene's germline CDR1 is MGHDK and CDR2 SYGVNS. Trimming shortened V by 5 bases and J by 6 bases, and 14 bases separated the two germline ends. The CDR3 spans 14 residues. The CDR3 sequence is CASSPETATNEQFF. The CDR3 DNA reads TGTGCCAGCAGTCCCGAGACAGCGACCAATGAGCAGTTCTTC.

The rearrangement joins TRBV5-1 to TRBJ2-5; TRBD1 agrees at 7 bases. V shed 0 bases and J 6 bases; nucleotides not matched to a gene: 2. Germline CDR1 is SGHRS and CDR2 is YFSETQ. The CDR3 consists of 13 residues. This CDR3 reads CASSLADRKTQYF. CDR3 sequence (DNA): TGCGCCAGCAGCTTGGCGGACAGGAAGACCCAGTACTTC.

V and J are TRBV5-1 and TRBJ1-5; possible D gene TRBD1, 5 bases. CDR1 is SGHRS and CDR2 is YFSETQ in the germline V gene. Trimming shortened V by 0 bases and J by 7 bases, and 11 bases separated the two germline ends. The CDR3 is 14 amino acids. The chain's CDR3 is CASSLAGGTQPQHF. Written as DNA, the CDR3 is TGCGCCAGCAGCTTGGCCGGAGGGACCCAGCCCCAGCATTTT.

The chain recombines TRBV13 with TRBJ2-5, with 13 bases identical to TRBD2. The CDR3 extends over 16 amino acids. Germline loops: CDR1 PRHDT, CDR2 FYEKMQ (reference sequence). With 4 bases clipped from V and 5 bases from J, the junction kept 7 bases outside the gene matches. CDR3 amino acids: CASSSGLAGVPETQYF. CDR3 nucleotide sequence: TGTGCCAGCAGCTCAGGACTAGCGGGAGTCCCCGAGACCCAGTACTTC.

This clonotype was found a few times. The V gene is TRBV7-2, the J gene TRBJ2-1; 8 nucleotides align to TRBD2. The CDR3 contains 16 residues. V was clipped by 4 bases and J by 9 bases; unmatched bases: 14. Looked up from germline, CDR1 is SGHTA and CDR2 is FQGNSA. CDR3 protein: CASSSRGDVAGSEQFF. In DNA, the CDR3 is TGTGCCAGCAGCTCTAGGGGGGACGTAGCGGGATCTGAGCAGTTCTTC.

This clonotype has a count of ten or more. The chain is built from TRBV9 and TRBJ2-2, with D unclear. The CDR3 sequence is 14 residues long. Looked up from germline, CDR1 is SGDLS and CDR2 is YYNGEE. The V gene lost 4 bases and the J gene lost 5 bases, with 12 bases spanning the gap. CDR3 coding DNA: TGTGCCAGCAGCCCTACTCTGGGAACCGGGGAGCTGTTTTTT. Amino acid sequence: CASSPTLGTGELFF. The entire variable domain, with the rest obtained from reference TRBV9 and TRBJ2-2, is as follows: DSGVTQTPKHLITATGQRVTLRCSPRSGDLSVYWYQQSLDQGLQFLIQYYNGEERAKGNILERFSAQQFPDLHSELNLSSLELGDSALYFCASSPTLGTGELFFGEGSRLTVL.

This clonotype was seen a few times. The chain carries TRBV12-3 or TRBV12-4 and TRBJ1-1; D is uncertain. The V gene lost 1 base and the J gene lost 3 bases, with 9 bases spanning the gap. CDR3 length equals 14 residues. The DNA for the CDR3 is TGTGCCAGCAGTTTAGTGGGGTCGGACACTGAAGCTTTCTTT. It translates to CASSLVGSDTEAFF.

This clonotype was found many times. V is TRBV5-6 and J is TRBJ2-1; TRBD2 matches 9 bases. Per the germline V gene, CDR1 is SGHDT and CDR2 is YYEEEE. The CDR3 length is 15 residues. Trimming cost V 0 bases and J 6 bases; bases outside gene matches: 4. CDR3 coding DNA: TGTGCCAGCAGCTTGGTAGCGGGGGTGGTCAATGAGCAGTTCTTC. Its protein product is CASSLVAGVVNEQFF.

V gene TRBV5-1 combines with J gene TRBJ2-1; 9 nucleotides align to TRBD2. Trimming at V came to 4 bases and at J to 3 bases, leaving 20 bases not matched to a gene. The CDR3 is 20 residues long. Germline loops: CDR1 SGHRS, CDR2 YFSETQ. CDR3 sequence: CASSPGSSGTLMGGYNEQFF. CDR3 bases: TGCGCCAGCAGCCCCGGTTCTAGCGGGACTTTAATGGGCGGCTACAATGAGCAGTTCTTC.

In its sample, this clonotype was seen many times. This chain links TRBV10-2 with TRBJ2-5; a possible D gene is TRBD2 (6 bases). The CDR3 sequence is 13 residues long. The V and J ends lost 6 bases and 2 bases respectively, with 10 bases between them. Germline CDR1 reads WSHSY; CDR2 reads SAAADI. CDR3 protein: CASRDYRQETQYF. The DNA of the CDR3 is TGCGCCAGCAGGGACTACCGTCAAGAGACCCAGTACTTC.

This clonotype was found many times. The J gene is TRBJ2-5, the V gene TRBV5-1, with a possible D match to TRBD1 (6 bases). Trimming took off 3 bases at V and 2 bases at J, with 8 bases between the two ends. Germline CDR1 SGHRS, CDR2 YFSETQ. The CDR3 is 13 amino acids. CDR3 in amino acids: CASSSGQQETQYF. Written as DNA, the CDR3 is TGCGCCAGCAGCTCCGGACAGCAAGAGACCCAGTACTTC. The full variable domain, rest sourced from reference TRBV5-1 and TRBJ2-5, is KAGVTQTPRYLIKTRGQQVTLSCSPISGHRSVSWYQQTPGQGLQFLFEYFSETQRNKGNFPGRFSGRQFSNSRSEMNVSTLELGDSALYLCASSSGQQETQYFGPGTRLLVL.

This clonotype has ten or more counts. This rearrangement joins TRBV29-1 to TRBJ2-2; TRBD1 aligns across 12 bases. Trimming cost V 6 bases and J 7 bases; bases outside gene matches: 9. The CDR3 runs to 15 residues. Germline values: CDR1 SQVTM, CDR2 ANQGSEA. The CDR3 region is CSVGPGQGAGGELFF. The CDR3 DNA sequence: TGCAGCGTCGGCCCGGGACAGGGGGCAGGCGGGGAGCTGTTTTTT.

This clonotype was observed at least ten times. The gene calls are TRBV6-5 and TRBJ2-5, with 11 bases lining up with TRBD2. With V trimmed by 4 bases and J by 3 bases, 1 base remained unmatched. Germline CDR1 MNHEY, CDR2 SVGAGI. The length of the CDR3 is 14 residues. CDR3 DNA: TGTGCCAGCAGTTCGGGACTAGCGGAAGAGACCCAGTACTTC. As protein: CASSSGLAEETQYF.

The gene calls are TRBV6-5 and TRBJ1-2; D may be TRBD1 (6 bases). V lost 6 bases to trimming and J lost 4 bases, with 21 bases between them. Germline assignment: CDR1 MNHEY and CDR2 SVGAGI. The CDR3 sequence is 16 residues long. The CDR3 DNA reads TGTGCCAGCAGCCCACGCAAACAGGGCGAGATCTATGGCTACACCTTC. Its translation: CASSPRKQGEIYGYTF.

This chain joins TRBV7-2 and TRBJ1-4, with D possibly being TRBD1 (6 bases). With 4 bases removed from V and 11 bases from J, the gap between germline ends came to 17 bases. The length of the CDR3 is 14 residues. Germline CDR1 and CDR2: SGHTA and FQGNSA. The CDR3 coding sequence is TGTGCCAGCAGCTCAACAGGGTCCCCCGACAAACTGTTTTTT. Translated: CASSSTGSPDKLFF.

This clonotype was observed at least ten times. The V and J genes are TRBV18 and TRBJ2-3, with D hard to call. Trimming pared 9 bases from V and 0 bases from J, leaving 10 bases between. The CDR3 runs to 13 residues. Looked up from germline, CDR1 is KGHSH and CDR2 is LQKENI. CDR3 region: CASTTTSTDTQYF. In DNA form, the CDR3 reads TGTGCCAGTACCACAACTAGCACAGATACGCAGTATTTT. Variable domain in full (rest from reference TRBV18 and TRBJ2-3): NAGVMQNPRHLVRRRGQEARLRCSPMKGHSHVYWYRQLPEEGLKFMVYLQKENIIDESGMPKERFSAEFPKEGPSILRIQQVVRGDSAAYFCASTTTSTDTQYFGPGTRLTVL.

The genes are TRBV10-3 and TRBJ2-1; 13 bases are shared with TRBD2. CDR1 and CDR2 (germline): ENHRY, SYGVKD. There are 16 residues in the CDR3. After removal of 7 bases from V and 8 bases from J, the junction contained 11 bases not matched to a gene. In DNA, the CDR3 is TGTGCCATCACCGAAGGACTAGCGGGAGTCACCCATGAGCAGTTCTTC. It yields the protein CAITEGLAGVTHEQFF.

This clonotype has a count of ten or more. The CDR3 sequence: CASSQAGSGELFF. DNA of the CDR3: TGCGCCAGCAGCCAAGCGGGTTCCGGGGAGCTGTTTTTT. This chain connects TRBV4-1 to TRBJ2-2; D uncertain. This CDR3 has 13 amino acids. The V and J ends lost 1 base and 6 bases respectively, with 6 bases between them. From germline, CDR1 is MGHRA and CDR2 YSYEKL.

This sequence joins TRBV20-1 and TRBJ1-1; 7 bases are a match to TRBD1. Trimming took 5 bases from V and 5 from J; bases not matched to a gene: 5. Per germline, CDR1 DFQATT and CDR2 SNEGSKA (reference sequence). The CDR3 has 12 amino acids. In nucleotides, the CDR3 is TGCAGTGCTCGCGACAGGGAGACTGAAGCTTTCTTT. Protein product: CSARDRETEAFF.

The rearrangement joins TRBV7-2 to TRBJ2-1; D tentatively fits TRBD1 or TRBD2 (5 bases each). Trimming took off 5 bases at V and 15 bases at J, with 23 bases between the two ends. Germline assignment: CDR1 SGHTA and CDR2 FQGNSA. This CDR3 comprises 14 residues. DNA of the CDR3: TGTGCCAGCAGCCTTCCATACCCCCAGGGACGGGTGTTCTTC. Protein: CASSLPYPQGRVFF.

This clonotype was found many times. The rearrangement uses TRBV14 and TRBJ2-1, with D hard to call. Germline V lookup: CDR1 SGHDN, CDR2 FVKESK. This CDR3 spans 17 amino acids. Trimming pared 2 bases from V and 7 bases from J, leaving 21 bases between. The CDR3 here is CASSQSYRRVVGNEQFF. Here the CDR3 DNA reads TGTGCCAGCAGCCAAAGCTATCGGCGTGTCGTGGGGAATGAGCAGTTCTTC. Based on the CDR3 plus reference TRBV14 and TRBJ2-1, the full variable domain is EAGVTQFPSHSVIEKGQTVTLRCDPISGHDNLYWYRRVMGKEIKFLLHFVKESKQDESGMPNNRFLAERTGGTYSTLKVQPAELEDSGVYFCASSQSYRRVVGNEQFFGPGTRLTVL.